These 10 T cell receptor beta chains originate from one sample sequenced in a study of blood T cell repertoires in COVID-19. The method was immunoSEQ multiplex PCR; TCRdb's version includes in-frame clones alone and lacks a portion of them. The profile shows tens of thousands of clones, about 86% of them singletons. The specimen was peripheral blood. The receptors originated from a woman aged 80 or over in a cohort sampled during active or convalescent COVID-19.

The rearrangement joins TRBV3-1 (or the pseudogene TRBV3-2) to TRBJ1-2, with D possibly being TRBD1 (6 bases). The V end was cut by 1 base, the J end by 4 bases, with 16 bases between. The CDR3 has 16 residues. Germline CDR1 and CDR2: LGHDT and YNNKEL (reference sequence). CDR3 protein: CASSQVLVRGTYGYTF. CDR3 DNA sequence: TGTGCCAGCAGCCAAGTGCTTGTCAGGGGCACCTATGGCTACACCTTC.

V usage is TRBV10-1 and J usage is TRBJ2-3; D is unclear. This CDR3 is 12 amino acids long. Germline CDR1 and CDR2: WNHNN and SYGVQD (reference sequence). V was shortened by 2 bases and J by 10 bases, with 10 bases between the two germline ends. The DNA for the CDR3 is TGCGCCAGCAGTGAGAGGAATGGAGCGCAGTATTTT. It yields the protein CASSERNGAQYF.

The genes are TRBV2 and TRBJ1-1; D is unclear. Germline CDR1 SNHLY, CDR2 FYNNEI. V shed 2 bases and J shed 1 base, with 5 bases lying between them. CDR3 size: 13 residues. CDR3 loop: CASSERGNTEAFF. The CDR3 DNA is TGTGCCAGCAGTGAACGGGGGAACACTGAAGCTTTCTTT.

The chain uses TRBV18 and TRBJ2-7, with TRBD1 matching 9 bases. The CDR3 loop spans 14 amino acids. After removal of 3 bases from V and 3 bases from J, the junction contained 3 bases not matched to a gene. The V gene's germline CDR1 is KGHSH and CDR2 LQKENI. The DNA of the CDR3 is TGTGCCAGCTCACCGGGGACAGGGCTCTACGAGCAGTACGTC. Protein: CASSPGTGLYEQYV.

The count of this clone is one. The rearrangement links TRBV9 to TRBJ2-2; 9 positions agree with TRBD1. Germline V gives CDR1 SGDLS, CDR2 YYNGEE. The ends lost 0 bases at V and 7 bases at J; junction bases unmatched: 7. The CDR3 spans 16 residues. The CDR3 region is CASSVVGTGLIGELFF. The CDR3 coding sequence is TGTGCCAGCAGCGTAGTGGGGACAGGGTTAATCGGGGAGCTGTTTTTT.

CDR3 DNA sequence: TGCGCCAGCAGCCAAGATCAGCTGACTAATCAGCCCCAGCATTTT. Residues: CASSQDQLTNQPQHF. The chain joins TRBV4-1 to TRBJ1-5; D gene uncertain. Germline loops: CDR1 MGHRA, CDR2 YSYEKL. Trimming left V 0 bases short and J 4 bases short, with 10 bases between. This CDR3 is 15 amino acids long.

This rearrangement joins TRBV28 to TRBJ2-7, with D perhaps matching TRBD1 (7 bases). There are 14 residues in the CDR3. Between the trimmed V and J ends, which lost 6 bases and 3 bases, there was a span of 15 bases. Germline-derived CDR1 and CDR2 are MDHEN and SYDVKM. The CDR3 DNA sequence: TGTGCCAGCAGCCTCGGGGGACAGCGCTACGAGCAGTACTTC. It encodes CASSLGGQRYEQYF. Combining the CDR3 with reference TRBV28 and TRBJ2-7 gives the whole variable domain DVKVTQSSRYLVKRTGEKVFLECVQDMDHENMFWYRQDPGLGLRLIYFSYDVKMKEKGDIPEGYSVSREKKERFSLILESASTNQTSMYLCASSLGGQRYEQYFGPGTRLTVT.

The chain couples TRBV11-1 to TRBJ2-1; 7 bases agree with TRBD1. V gave up 7 bases and J gave up 0 bases; unmatched junction bases: 6. The germline V gene encodes CDR1 SGHAT and CDR2 FQDESV (reference sequence). This CDR3 region has 15 residues. The CDR3 is CASTNTGDSYNEQFF. The CDR3 nucleotides are TGTGCCAGCACTAACACAGGGGACTCCTACAATGAGCAGTTCTTC.

The genes are TRBV3-1 (or the pseudogene TRBV3-2) and TRBJ1-1; 7 bases map to TRBD1. Germline-derived CDR1 and CDR2 are LGHDT and YNNKEL (reference sequence). The V gene end was trimmed by 4 bases and the J gene end by 5 bases; junction bases not matched to a gene: 7. The CDR3 has 14 residues. CDR3 sequence: CASSRLQGKTEAFF. CDR3 DNA sequence: TGTGCCAGCAGCCGATTACAGGGGAAGACTGAAGCTTTCTTT.

DNA for the CDR3: TGTGCCACCAGTGATTCCACAGGGGAGGATAATGAAAAACTGTTTTTT. This translates into CATSDSTGEDNEKLFF. The V gene is TRBV24-1, the J gene TRBJ1-4, with 7 positions matching TRBD1. The length of the CDR3 is 16 residues. The trim removed 2 bases at V and 4 bases at J, leaving 6 bases unmatched. Germline CDR1 reads KGHDR; CDR2 reads SFDVKD.